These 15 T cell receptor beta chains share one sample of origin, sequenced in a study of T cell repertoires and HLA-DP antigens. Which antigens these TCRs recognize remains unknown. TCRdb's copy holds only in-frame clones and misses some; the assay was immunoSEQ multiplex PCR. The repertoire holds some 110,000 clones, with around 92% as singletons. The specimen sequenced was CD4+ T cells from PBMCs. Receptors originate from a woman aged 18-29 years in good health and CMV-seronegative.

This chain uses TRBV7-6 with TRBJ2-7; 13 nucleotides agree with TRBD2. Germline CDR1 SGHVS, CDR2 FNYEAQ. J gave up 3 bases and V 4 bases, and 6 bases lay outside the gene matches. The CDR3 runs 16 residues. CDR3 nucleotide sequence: TGTGCCAGCAGCTCCGGACTAGCGGGAGTTGGCTACGAGCAGTACTTC. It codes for CASSSGLAGVGYEQYF.

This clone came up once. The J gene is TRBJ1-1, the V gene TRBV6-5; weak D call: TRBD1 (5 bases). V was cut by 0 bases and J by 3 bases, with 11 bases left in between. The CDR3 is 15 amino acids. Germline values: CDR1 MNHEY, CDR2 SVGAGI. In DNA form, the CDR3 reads TGTGCCAGCAGTTACTCGACCAGGGCGGACACTGAAGCTTTCTTT. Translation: CASSYSTRADTEAFF.

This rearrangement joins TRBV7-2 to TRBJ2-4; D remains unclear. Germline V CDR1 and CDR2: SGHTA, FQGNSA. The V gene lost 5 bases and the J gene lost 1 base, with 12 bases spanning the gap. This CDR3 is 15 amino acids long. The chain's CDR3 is CASSLPNGAKNIQYF. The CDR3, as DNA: TGTGCCAGCAGCCTACCAAATGGGGCCAAAAACATTCAGTACTTC.

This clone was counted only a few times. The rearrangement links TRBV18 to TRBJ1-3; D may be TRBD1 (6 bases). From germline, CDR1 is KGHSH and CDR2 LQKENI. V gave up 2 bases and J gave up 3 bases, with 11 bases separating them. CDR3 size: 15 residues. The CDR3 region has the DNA TGTGCCAGCTCACCAACGGGGGGCGTTGGAAACACCATATATTTT. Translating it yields CASSPTGGVGNTIYF.

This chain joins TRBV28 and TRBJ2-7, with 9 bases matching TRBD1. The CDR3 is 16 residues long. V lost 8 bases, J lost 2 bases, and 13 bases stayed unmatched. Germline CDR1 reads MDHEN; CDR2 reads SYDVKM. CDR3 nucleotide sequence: TGTGCCAGCGGGACACAGGGGGCAGGTATCCCCTACGAGCAGTACTTC. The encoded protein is CASGTQGAGIPYEQYF.

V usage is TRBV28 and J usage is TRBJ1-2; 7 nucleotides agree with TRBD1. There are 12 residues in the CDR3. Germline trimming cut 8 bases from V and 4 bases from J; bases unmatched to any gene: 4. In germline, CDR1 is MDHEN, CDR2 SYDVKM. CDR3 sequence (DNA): TGTGCCAGCTCGGGACAGCCCTATGGCTACACCTTC. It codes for CASSGQPYGYTF.

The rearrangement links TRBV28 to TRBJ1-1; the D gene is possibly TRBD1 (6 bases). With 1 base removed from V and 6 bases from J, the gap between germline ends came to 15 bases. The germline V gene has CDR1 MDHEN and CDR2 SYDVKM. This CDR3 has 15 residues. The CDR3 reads CASSLLGYRVAEAFF. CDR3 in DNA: TGTGCCAGCAGTTTATTAGGGTACAGGGTAGCTGAAGCTTTCTTT.

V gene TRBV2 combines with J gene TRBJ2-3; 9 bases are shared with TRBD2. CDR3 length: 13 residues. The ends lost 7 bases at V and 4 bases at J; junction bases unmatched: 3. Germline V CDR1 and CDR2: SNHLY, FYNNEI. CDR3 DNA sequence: TGTGCCAGCATGCGGGGGGGTGCAGATACGCAGTATTTT. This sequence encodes CASMRGGADTQYF.

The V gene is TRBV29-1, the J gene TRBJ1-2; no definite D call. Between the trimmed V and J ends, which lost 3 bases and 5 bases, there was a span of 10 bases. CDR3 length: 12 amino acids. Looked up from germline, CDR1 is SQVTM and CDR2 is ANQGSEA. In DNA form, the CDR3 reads TGCAGCGTTGACAGGCGAGGTTATGGCTACACCTTC. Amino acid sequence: CSVDRRGYGYTF.

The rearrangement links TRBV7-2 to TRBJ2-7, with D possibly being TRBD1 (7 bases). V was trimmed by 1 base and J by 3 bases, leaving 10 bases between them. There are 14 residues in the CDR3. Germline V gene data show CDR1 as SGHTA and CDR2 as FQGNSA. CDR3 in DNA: TGTGCCAGCAGCTTAGGGAGGGGGCTCTACGAGCAGTACGTC. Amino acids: CASSLGRGLYEQYV.

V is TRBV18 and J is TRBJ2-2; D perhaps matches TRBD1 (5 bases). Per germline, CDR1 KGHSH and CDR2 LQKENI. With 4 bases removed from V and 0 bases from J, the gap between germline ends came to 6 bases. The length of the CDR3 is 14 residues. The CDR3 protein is CASSQQANTGELFF. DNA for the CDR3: TGTGCCAGCTCACAACAGGCGAACACCGGGGAGCTGTTTTTT.

The CDR3 loop reads CASSPDRWRTGGASGELFF. Here the CDR3 DNA reads TGTGCCAGCAGTCCCGACCGATGGAGGACAGGGGGAGCCTCCGGGGAGCTGTTTTTT. The rearrangement uses TRBV27 and TRBJ2-2; 10 bases align to TRBD1. The CDR3 contains 19 residues. Germline V gene data show CDR1 as MNHEY and CDR2 as SMNVEV (reference sequence). Trimming at V came to 5 bases and at J to 6 bases, leaving 18 bases not matched to a gene.

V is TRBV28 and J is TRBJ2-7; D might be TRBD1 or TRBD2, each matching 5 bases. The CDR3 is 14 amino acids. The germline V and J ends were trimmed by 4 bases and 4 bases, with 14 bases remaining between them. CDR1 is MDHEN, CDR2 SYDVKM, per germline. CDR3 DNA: TGTGCCAGCAGTTCCCCGGGGCAGTCATACGAGCAGTACTTC. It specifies CASSSPGQSYEQYF. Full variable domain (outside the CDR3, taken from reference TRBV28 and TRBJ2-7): DVKVTQSSRYLVKRTGEKVFLECVQDMDHENMFWYRQDPGLGLRLIYFSYDVKMKEKGDIPEGYSVSREKKERFSLILESASTNQTSMYLCASSSPGQSYEQYFGPGTRLTVT.

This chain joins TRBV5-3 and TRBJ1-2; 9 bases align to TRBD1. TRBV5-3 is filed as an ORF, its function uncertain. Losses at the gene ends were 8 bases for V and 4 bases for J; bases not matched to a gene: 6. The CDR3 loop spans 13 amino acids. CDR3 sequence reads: CASRSGQGYGYTF. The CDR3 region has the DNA TGTGCCAGCAGGTCGGGACAGGGCTATGGCTACACCTTC.

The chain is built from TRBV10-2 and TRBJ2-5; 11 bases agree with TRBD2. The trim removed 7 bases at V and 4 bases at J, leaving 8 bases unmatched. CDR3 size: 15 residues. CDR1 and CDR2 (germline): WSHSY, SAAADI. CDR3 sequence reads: CASKIAGGPPETQYF. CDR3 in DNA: TGCGCCAGCAAGATAGCGGGGGGGCCCCCAGAGACCCAGTACTTC.